Below are 12 T cell receptor beta chains sequenced from a single sample in a study of neoadjuvant nivolumab and ipilimumab in lung cancer. The assay was immunoSEQ multiplex PCR, and TCRdb's table has in-frame clones only and misses some. The table includes 40,000 to 55,000 clones, around nine tenths detected once. Sequencing was performed on blood, taken before neoadjuvant nivolumab, alone or with ipilimumab. The receptors originated from an adult with non-small cell lung cancer. Some clones in this sample may be carry-over from other donors' samples.

The chain combines TRBV30 with TRBJ2-7; no reliable D call. In germline, CDR1 is GTSNPN, CDR2 SVGIG (reference sequence). The CDR3 consists of 15 residues. V shed 2 bases and J shed 3 bases, with 17 bases lying between them. The CDR3 reads CAWSPGSGVFYEQYF. CDR3 nucleotide sequence: TGTGCCTGGAGTCCGGGTAGTGGTGTTTTCTACGAGCAGTACTTC.

The chain has TRBV6-5 and TRBJ2-7; D gene unclear. There are 14 residues in the CDR3. CDR1 and CDR2 (germline): MNHEY, SVGAGI. The V end lost 5 bases, the J end lost 1 base, and 12 bases lay between the germline ends. In nucleotides, the CDR3 is TGTGCCAGCAGTACCCCCGGCAGTTCCTACGAGCAGTACTTC. It specifies CASSTPGSSYEQYF.

J is TRBJ1-5 and V is TRBV6-1, with 8 bases matching TRBD1. This CDR3 has 13 residues. The ends lost 8 bases at V and 3 bases at J; junction bases unmatched: 3. The germline gives CDR1 MNHNS, CDR2 SASEGT. The CDR3 DNA reads TGTGCCAGCGCGGACAGGGTCAATCAGCCCCAGCATTTT. This translates into CASADRVNQPQHF.

This clone was observed a single time. The V gene is TRBV29-1, the J gene TRBJ2-7, with TRBD1 matching over 8 bases. The CDR3 totals 13 residues. Trimming removed 7 bases from V and 0 bases from J; junction bases left unmatched: 5. Germline CDR1 and CDR2: SQVTM and ANQGSEA. CDR3 DNA sequence: TGCAGCGCCGGAGGACAGGGCTCCTACGAGCAGTACTTC. This encodes CSAGGQGSYEQYF.

The chain uses TRBV29-1 and TRBJ2-3, with 10 bases identical to TRBD2. With 4 bases clipped from V and 4 bases from J, the junction kept 5 bases outside the gene matches. This CDR3 contains 14 residues. Looked up from germline, CDR1 is SQVTM and CDR2 is ANQGSEA. The CDR3 nucleotides read TGCAGCGTTGGTGTCCTAGCGGGAGCAGATACGCAGTATTTT. It yields the protein CSVGVLAGADTQYF.

The chain recombines TRBV11-3 with TRBJ2-1; 9 bases fit TRBD2. J gave up 15 bases and V 1 base, and 7 bases lay outside the gene matches. CDR1 is SGHNT and CDR2 is YENEEA in the germline V gene. CDR3 length equals 13 residues. CDR3 protein: CASSLASGRTLFF. The CDR3 DNA reads as TGTGCCAGCAGCTTAGCCAGCGGGAGGACTTTGTTCTTC.

This clone was seen just once. The chain employs TRBV14 and TRBJ2-4; the D is unclear. Germline values: CDR1 SGHDN, CDR2 FVKESK. CDR3 size: 16 residues. Between the trimmed V and J ends, which lost 3 bases and 1 base, there was a span of 13 bases. CDR3 loop: CASSQEAGFAKNIQYF. The CDR3 DNA reads TGTGCCAGCAGCCAGGAAGCCGGGTTTGCCAAAAACATTCAGTACTTC.

The chain has TRBV30 and TRBJ1-3; D ambiguous. CDR1 and CDR2 from the germline V gene are GTSNPN and SVGIG (reference sequence). V dropped 2 bases and J dropped 1 base, with 9 bases sitting between them. This CDR3 has 14 residues. The CDR3 spells CAWSPVQSGNTIYF. The CDR3 nucleotides are TGTGCCTGGAGTCCTGTCCAGTCTGGAAACACCATATATTTT. The full variable domain, its missing parts supplied by reference TRBV30 and TRBJ1-3, is SQTIHQWPATLVQPVGSPLSLECTVEGTSNPNLYWYRQAAGRGLQLLFYSVGIGQISSEVPQNLSASRPQDRQFILSSKKLLLSDSGFYLCAWSPVQSGNTIYFGEGSWLTVV.

J is TRBJ1-2 and V is TRBV7-9; D is possibly TRBD1 (5 bases). The V end lost 6 bases, the J end lost 6 bases, and 11 bases lay between the germline ends. This CDR3 is built from 12 residues. CDR1 is SEHNR and CDR2 is FQNEAQ in the germline V gene (reference sequence). As DNA, the CDR3 is TGTGCCAGCAGTCGGGGCGCGGATGGCTACACCTTC. This sequence encodes CASSRGADGYTF.

This sequence joins TRBV7-9 and TRBJ2-7; a weak D match, TRBD1 (5 bases). Germline loops: CDR1 SEHNR, CDR2 FQNEAQ (reference sequence). The CDR3 consists of 14 residues. The V gene lost 5 bases and the J gene lost 0 bases, with 11 bases spanning the gap. The CDR3 DNA follows: TGTGCCAGCAGCCTGAGACAGACCTCCTACGAGCAGTACTTC. Translation gives CASSLRQTSYEQYF.

The J gene is TRBJ1-1, the V gene TRBV6-1; TRBD1 is a possible D gene (5 bases). With 2 bases removed from V and 4 bases from J, the gap between germline ends came to 11 bases. This CDR3 is built from 14 residues. Germline CDR1 is MNHNS and CDR2 is SASEGT. The CDR3 DNA reads as TGTGCCAGCAGTGAAACGGGGGGTAGCACTGAAGCTTTCTTT. Residues: CASSETGGSTEAFF.

This chain connects TRBV28 to TRBJ2-1; D is undetermined. The V and J ends lost 4 bases and 9 bases respectively, with 10 bases between them. This CDR3 is built from 12 residues. Germline CDR1 is MDHEN and CDR2 is SYDVKM. Here the CDR3 reads CASSSQPGEQFF. The CDR3 DNA sequence: TGTGCCAGCAGTTCACAGCCGGGTGAGCAGTTCTTC. Looking up the rest from reference TRBV28 and TRBJ2-1 gives the full variable domain: DVKVTQSSRYLVKRTGEKVFLECVQDMDHENMFWYRQDPGLGLRLIYFSYDVKMKEKGDIPEGYSVSREKKERFSLILESASTNQTSMYLCASSSQPGEQFFGPGTRLTVL.